One and the same sample provided the 23 T cell receptor beta chains below, sequenced in a study of PD-L1 blockade in urothelial cancer (dated by TCRdb to between 2016 and 2019). The protocol used for the library was the immunoSEQ multiplex PCR assay. TCRdb took this table from immuneACCESS and kept in-frame rearrangements with V and J called. Such tables lack part of the clones; where checked against another copy, unresolved V genes explain under half of the gap, and the rest is unexplained. For this sample there are over 100,000 clones; 80% to 95% appear just once. Of the sample, around 4% is held by the ten largest clones. The sample's time point label is to be understood as: peripheral blood 6 weeks after treatment start. The source material was PBMCs, sampled around atezolizumab (anti-PD-L1) treatment. These receptors came from a man aged 55 to 69 with urothelial cancer.

This rearrangement joins TRBV12-5 to TRBJ2-2; possible D gene TRBD1, 5 bases. Per germline, CDR1 LGHNT and CDR2 FRNRAP. Between the trimmed V and J ends, which lost 2 bases and 6 bases, there was a span of 10 bases. This CDR3 region has 14 residues. The CDR3 bases are TGTGCTAGTGGTTTGACGACAGTCTCCGGGGAGCTGTTTTTT. Its translation: CASGLTTVSGELFF.

The J gene is TRBJ1-5, the V gene TRBV28; perhaps TRBD1 as D (5 bases). The CDR3 totals 14 residues. The V gene's germline CDR1 is MDHEN and CDR2 SYDVKM. Trimming took off 2 bases at V and 6 bases at J, with 11 bases between the two ends. CDR3 DNA sequence: TGTGCCAGCAGTTTAGGAGGGGAAAGTCAGCCCCAGCATTTT. It is translated as CASSLGGESQPQHF. Full variable domain (outside the CDR3, taken from reference TRBV28 and TRBJ1-5): DVKVTQSSRYLVKRTGEKVFLECVQDMDHENMFWYRQDPGLGLRLIYFSYDVKMKEKGDIPEGYSVSREKKERFSLILESASTNQTSMYLCASSLGGESQPQHFGDGTRLSIL.

The J gene is TRBJ2-5, the V gene TRBV5-6; the match to TRBD1 covers 8 bases. CDR3 length: 13 amino acids. Per germline, CDR1 SGHDT and CDR2 YYEEEE. J gave up 4 bases and V 3 bases, and 2 bases lay outside the gene matches. CDR3 coding DNA: TGTGCCAGCAGCTCGGACAGGGCAGAGACCCAGTACTTC. Amino acid sequence: CASSSDRAETQYF.

The rearrangement joins TRBV9 to TRBJ2-7; D call uncertain. The V end lost 0 bases, the J end lost 7 bases, and 5 bases lay between the germline ends. From germline, CDR1 is SGDLS and CDR2 YYNGEE. The CDR3 runs 11 residues. CDR3 loop: CASSVGTEQYF. CDR3 nucleotides: TGTGCCAGCAGCGTAGGAACAGAGCAGTACTTC.

V is TRBV4-1 and J is TRBJ2-5; TRBD2 matches at 7 bases. The CDR3 contains 9 residues. V shed 11 bases, J shed 7 bases, and the junction held 1 base outside the gene matches. CDR1 MGHRA and CDR2 YSYEKL come from the germline V gene. CDR3 sequence: CAQRGTQYF. CDR3 in DNA: TGCGCCCAGCGGGGGACCCAGTACTTC.

V gene TRBV2 combines with J gene TRBJ1-1, with TRBD1 identical over 10 bases. V was clipped by 7 bases and J by 3 bases; unmatched bases: 8. Germline values: CDR1 SNHLY, CDR2 FYNNEI. The CDR3 spans 15 residues. The CDR3 region has the DNA TGTGCCAGCAACCGAGACAGGGGGCGGGACACTGAAGCTTTCTTT. It specifies CASNRDRGRDTEAFF. Full variable domain (remainder filled in from reference TRBV2 and TRBJ1-1): EPEVTQTPSHQVTQMGQEVILRCVPISNHLYFYWYRQILGQKVEFLVSFYNNEISEKSEIFDDQFSVERPDGSNFTLKIRSTKLEDSAMYFCASNRDRGRDTEAFFGQGTRLTVV.

This clone was found once. The chain uses TRBV15 and TRBJ1-1, with 7 bases matching TRBD1. The CDR3 loop spans 14 amino acids. The J segment lost 9 bases and the V segment lost 1 base, leaving 8 bases of the junction unmatched. Germline V gene lookup returns CDR1 LNHNV and CDR2 YYDKDF (reference sequence). CDR3 residues: CATSRVDRHQKAFF. CDR3 DNA sequence: TGTGCCACCAGCAGAGTGGACAGGCACCAAAAAGCTTTCTTT.

The rearrangement links TRBV6-5 to TRBJ1-4; possible D gene TRBD1, 5 bases. The CDR3 has 16 residues. V lost 0 bases, J lost 7 bases, and 15 bases lay in between. Germline loops: CDR1 MNHEY, CDR2 SVGAGI. CDR3 coding DNA: TGTGCCAGCAGTTACTCTCGCGGGGCCGGCGCTGAAAAACTGTTTTTT. Its translation is CASSYSRGAGAEKLFF.

The rearrangement links TRBV6-5 to TRBJ1-4; D perhaps matches TRBD1 (6 bases). V was shortened by 6 bases and J by 1 base, with 12 bases between the two germline ends. The germline V gene encodes CDR1 MNHEY and CDR2 SVGAGI. This CDR3 is built from 15 residues. The CDR3 loop is CASRDTGLTNEKLFF. DNA for the CDR3: TGTGCCAGCAGGGATACAGGGCTAACTAATGAAAAACTGTTTTTT.

Written as DNA, the CDR3 is TGCGCCAGCACGCCATTCCTCAGGGACAATGAGCAGTTCTTC. It codes for CASTPFLRDNEQFF. The chain couples TRBV5-1 to TRBJ2-1, with a weak D call TRBD1 (5 bases). Germline V gives CDR1 SGHRS, CDR2 YFSETQ. V lost 6 bases and J 5 bases, leaving 15 bases between the germline ends. The CDR3 runs 14 residues.

The chain uses TRBV5-1 and TRBJ1-1; D ambiguous. The CDR3 is made up of 16 amino acids. The V gene lost 0 bases and the J gene lost 1 base, with 13 bases spanning the gap. The germline V gene has CDR1 SGHRS and CDR2 YFSETQ. The CDR3 sequence is CASSLVRGDGNTEAFF. CDR3 DNA: TGCGCCAGCAGCTTGGTACGGGGAGATGGGAACACTGAAGCTTTCTTT.

The V gene is TRBV11-2, the J gene TRBJ2-1; 10 bases are a match to TRBD2. The length of the CDR3 is 16 residues. The junction had 11 bases not matched to a gene; V was cut back by 4 bases and J by 8 bases. Germline CDR1 SGHAT, CDR2 FQNNGV. The CDR3 DNA follows: TGTGCCAGCAGCTCGGGTCCTAGCGGGAGTGGTTATGAGCAGTTCTTC. As protein: CASSSGPSGSGYEQFF.

J is TRBJ1-2 and V is TRBV19; no clear D gene. CDR3 length equals 13 residues. V lost 1 base and J 5 bases, leaving 8 bases between the germline ends. The germline V gene encodes CDR1 LNHDA and CDR2 SQIVND (reference sequence). CDR3 bases: TGTGCCAGTAGTATAGCACAGATATATGGCTACACCTTC. Translated: CASSIAQIYGYTF.

This chain connects TRBV11-2 to TRBJ1-1; no definite D call. Germline V gene lookup returns CDR1 SGHAT and CDR2 FQNNGV. The length of the CDR3 is 13 residues. V lost 5 bases and J lost 1, with 8 bases in between. The CDR3, as DNA: TGTGCCAGCAGCCTAACCCCGAACACTGAAGCTTTCTTT. Translated, it gives CASSLTPNTEAFF.

The genes are TRBV18 and TRBJ2-1, with TRBD2 as a possible D gene (6 bases). Germline CDR1 and CDR2: KGHSH and LQKENI. The CDR3 is 17 amino acids. Trimming pared 3 bases from V and 0 bases from J, leaving 15 bases between. The CDR3: CASSPIAAGSSYNEQFF. Here the CDR3 DNA reads TGTGCCAGCTCACCCATAGCGGCGGGGAGCTCCTACAATGAGCAGTTCTTC.

The chain is built from TRBV29-1 and TRBJ2-1; no definite D call. Trimming took 7 bases from V and 5 from J, leaving 9 bases between them. The germline CDR1 and CDR2 sequences are SQVTM and ANQGSEA. This CDR3 comprises 11 residues. The CDR3 here is CSAEWHNEQFF. The CDR3 region has the DNA TGCAGCGCCGAATGGCACAATGAGCAGTTCTTC.

The chain combines TRBV27 with TRBJ1-3; D perhaps matches TRBD1 (5 bases). The germline V and J ends were trimmed by 6 bases and 0 bases, with 9 bases remaining between them. From germline, CDR1 is MNHEY and CDR2 SMNVEV (reference sequence). The CDR3 is 14 amino acids. CDR3 sequence reads: CASRGLSSGNTIYF. The CDR3 DNA follows: TGTGCCAGCAGGGGGCTTAGCTCTGGAAACACCATATATTTT.

The chain joins TRBV5-3 to TRBJ2-7, with 8 positions matching TRBD2. TRBV5-3 is filed as an ORF, its function uncertain. V trimming: 1 base; J trimming: 3 bases; junction bases outside the gene matches: 18. There are 19 residues in the CDR3. CDR3 sequence: CARSLSGHAVLAGNYEQYF. Written as DNA, the CDR3 is TGTGCCAGAAGCTTGAGCGGTCACGCAGTTTTAGCGGGGAACTACGAGCAGTACTTC.

The CDR3, as DNA: TGTGCCAGCACCGAACTAGCGGGGGGGCCGAACACCGGGGAGCTGTTTTTT. Residues: CASTELAGGPNTGELFF. V and J are TRBV2 and TRBJ2-2; 13 positions match TRBD2. There are 17 residues in the CDR3. Unmatched junction bases numbered 5, after V lost 7 bases and J lost 0 bases. Germline lookup yields CDR1 SNHLY and CDR2 FYNNEI.

The CDR3 loop reads CASSQRTSGNTGELFF. The CDR3 DNA sequence: TGCGCCAGCAGCCAACGTACTAGCGGAAACACCGGGGAGCTGTTTTTT. The V call is TRBV4-3, the J call TRBJ2-2, with 8 bases aligning to TRBD2. Germline CDR1 reads LGHNA; CDR2 reads YSLEER. The junction had 4 bases not matched to a gene; V was cut back by 2 bases and J by 2 bases. This CDR3 has 16 amino acids.

This chain links TRBV7-2 with TRBJ2-1; 9 positions agree with TRBD1. Per the germline V gene, CDR1 is SGHTA and CDR2 is FQGNSA. CDR3 length equals 16 residues. Trimming took 2 bases from V and 6 from J; bases not matched to a gene: 8. CDR3 loop: CASSLRGTGRINEQFF. CDR3 DNA sequence: TGTGCCAGCAGCTTAAGAGGGACAGGGAGAATCAATGAGCAGTTCTTC.

The chain links TRBV6-5 to TRBJ1-3; D not certain. This CDR3 spans 12 amino acids. Germline V CDR1 and CDR2: MNHEY, SVGAGI. The ends were cut back, 10 bases at V and 0 bases at J, with 7 bases in the middle. The CDR3 DNA reads TGTGCCACCAGGAGCTCTGGAAACACCATATATTTT. Protein sequence: CATRSSGNTIYF.

This clone was detected only once. The chain employs TRBV7-6 and TRBJ2-3; D might be TRBD2 (6 bases). This CDR3 comprises 13 residues. Trimming stripped 5 bases from V and 4 bases from J, with 10 bases between. Germline V gene data show CDR1 as SGHVS and CDR2 as FNYEAQ. The CDR3 DNA reads as TGTGCCAGCAGCGGGGGGATCCCAGATACGCAGTATTTT. It is translated as CASSGGIPDTQYF.